The rows below give T cell receptor beta chains drawn from one sample of a study of blood T cell repertoires in COVID-19. The table came from immunoSEQ multiplex PCR; TCRdb's copy has only in-frame clones and leaves some out. The top ten clones hold about 2.1% of a sample with 100,000 to 150,000 clones, roughly 88% of them seen once. The specimen was peripheral blood. These receptors all come from a man aged 65 to 79 with active COVID-19. Both conserved end residues are part of each CDR3. The order of the fields is clone size, J gene, D gene, V gene, CDR3 protein, CDR3 DNA. A D gene is named only where the DNA matches it firmly. Clone size, where shown, is once, few, many, or a class for clones that have expanded.

.	TRBJ2-7	.	TRBV3-1/TRBV3-2	CASSHGAYEQYF	TGTGCCAGCAGCCACGGGGCCTACGAGCAGTACTTC
.	TRBJ2-7	TRBD1	TRBV28	CASSYGQGYEQYF	TGTGCCAGCAGTTATGGACAGGGCTACGAGCAGTACTTC
.	TRBJ2-2	TRBD1	TRBV6-1	CASSARTGGNTGELFF	TGTGCCAGCAGTGCTCGGACAGGGGGAAACACCGGGGAGCTGTTTTTT
once	TRBJ2-1	.	TRBV5-1	CASSLKQGDYNEQFF	TGCGCCAGCAGCTTGAAACAGGGAGACTACAATGAGCAGTTCTTC
.	TRBJ2-5	.	TRBV11-1	CASSPRGETQYF	TGTGCCAGCAGCCCCAGGGGAGAGACCCAGTACTTC
.	TRBJ2-2	.	TRBV3-1/TRBV3-2	CASSSGTPMNTGELFF	TGTGCCAGCAGCTCCGGGACTCCCATGAACACCGGGGAGCTGTTTTTT
few	TRBJ1-3	TRBD1	TRBV3-1/TRBV3-2	CASSQRTGRSGNTIYF	TGTGCCAGCAGCCAGAGGACAGGGCGCTCTGGAAACACCATATATTTT
.	TRBJ2-1	TRBD2	TRBV7-3	CASSLTETSGSNEQFF	TGTGCCAGCAGCTTAACAGAGACTAGCGGATCCAATGAGCAGTTCTTC
.	TRBJ2-7	.	TRBV6-1	CASSEGPVARAYEQYF	TGTGCCAGCAGTGAAGGCCCGGTCGCTCGGGCCTACGAGCAGTACTTC
.	TRBJ2-1	TRBD2	TRBV27	CASSLPAGNSYNEQFF	TGTGCCAGCAGTTTACCAGCGGGAAACTCCTACAATGAGCAGTTCTTC
.	TRBJ1-3	.	TRBV3-1/TRBV3-2	CASSPLAIDTIYF	TGTGCCAGCAGCCCGCTAGCGATAGACACCATATATTTT
.	TRBJ2-5	TRBD2	TRBV6-6	CASSYSGLGVQETQYF	TGTGCCAGCAGCTACTCGGGACTAGGGGTTCAAGAGACCCAGTACTTC
.	TRBJ2-5	TRBD1	TRBV3-1/TRBV3-2	CASSRQGAPEETQYF	TGTGCCAGCAGCCGACAGGGGGCCCCCGAAGAGACCCAGTACTTC
.	TRBJ2-7	TRBD1	TRBV28	CASSSMGTGAYEQYF	TGTGCCAGCAGCTCCATGGGGACAGGGGCCTACGAGCAGTACTTC
.	TRBJ2-1	.	TRBV5-4	CASSRNGGSSYNEQFF	TGTGCCAGCAGTCGGAATGGGGGGAGCTCCTACAATGAGCAGTTCTTC
.	TRBJ2-3	TRBD1	TRBV2	CARGQGAKDTQYF	TGTGCCAGAGGGCAGGGGGCTAAAGATACGCAGTATTTT
once	TRBJ2-5	.	TRBV30	CAWSTKTFSTETQYF	TGTGCCTGGAGTACGAAGACATTTTCAACGGAGACCCAGTACTTC
few	TRBJ1-1	.	TRBV4-3	CASSQDAGRLAFF	TGCGCCAGCAGCCAAGATGCTGGGAGGTTAGCTTTCTTT
few	TRBJ1-4	.	TRBV5-1	CASSLDYLRREKLFF	TGCGCCAGCAGCTTAGACTACCTCCGAAGGGAAAAACTGTTTTTT
.	TRBJ1-1	TRBD1	TRBV6-2/TRBV6-3	CASSYSETGNEAFF	TGTGCCAGCAGTTACTCCGAGACAGGGAATGAAGCTTTCTTT
.	TRBJ1-4	.	TRBV3-1/TRBV3-2	CASSQVRGALEKLFF	TGTGCCAGCAGCCAAGTCAGGGGAGCTTTGGAAAAACTGTTTTTT
.	TRBJ2-3	.	TRBV29-1	CSVKFLDTQYF	TGCAGCGTTAAATTCTTGGATACGCAGTATTTT
.	TRBJ2-7	.	TRBV4-1	CASSQDPSLYEQYF	TGCGCCAGCAGCCAAGACCCTTCACTCTACGAGCAGTACTTC
few	TRBJ1-2	.	TRBV28	CASSTGPYGYTF	TGTGCCAGCAGTACAGGACCGTATGGCTACACCTTC
.	TRBJ1-1	.	TRBV19	CASKDLGALEAFF	TGTGCCAGTAAGGATCTAGGGGCACTTGAAGCTTTCTTT
.	TRBJ2-7	.	TRBV24-1	CATSDLTGQYF	TGTGCCACCAGTGATTTGACCGGGCAGTACTTC
.	TRBJ2-4	TRBD2	TRBV27	CASSSTWGGTAKNIQYF	TGTGCCAGCAGTTCCACTTGGGGGGGGACGGCCAAAAACATTCAGTACTTC
.	TRBJ1-5	.	TRBV2	CASRRTQFSNQPQHF	TGTGCCAGCAGGCGAACCCAATTTAGCAATCAGCCCCAGCATTTT